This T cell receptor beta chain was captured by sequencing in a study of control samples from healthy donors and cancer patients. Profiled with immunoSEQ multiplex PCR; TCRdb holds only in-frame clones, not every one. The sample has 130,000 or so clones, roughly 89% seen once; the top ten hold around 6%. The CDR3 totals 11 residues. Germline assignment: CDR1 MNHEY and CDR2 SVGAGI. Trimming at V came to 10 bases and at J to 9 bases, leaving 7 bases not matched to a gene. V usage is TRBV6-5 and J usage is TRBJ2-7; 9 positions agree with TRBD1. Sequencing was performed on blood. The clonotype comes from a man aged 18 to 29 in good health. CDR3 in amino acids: CATQTGGRQYF. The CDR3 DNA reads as TGTGCCACGCAGACAGGGGGACGGCAGTACTTC.